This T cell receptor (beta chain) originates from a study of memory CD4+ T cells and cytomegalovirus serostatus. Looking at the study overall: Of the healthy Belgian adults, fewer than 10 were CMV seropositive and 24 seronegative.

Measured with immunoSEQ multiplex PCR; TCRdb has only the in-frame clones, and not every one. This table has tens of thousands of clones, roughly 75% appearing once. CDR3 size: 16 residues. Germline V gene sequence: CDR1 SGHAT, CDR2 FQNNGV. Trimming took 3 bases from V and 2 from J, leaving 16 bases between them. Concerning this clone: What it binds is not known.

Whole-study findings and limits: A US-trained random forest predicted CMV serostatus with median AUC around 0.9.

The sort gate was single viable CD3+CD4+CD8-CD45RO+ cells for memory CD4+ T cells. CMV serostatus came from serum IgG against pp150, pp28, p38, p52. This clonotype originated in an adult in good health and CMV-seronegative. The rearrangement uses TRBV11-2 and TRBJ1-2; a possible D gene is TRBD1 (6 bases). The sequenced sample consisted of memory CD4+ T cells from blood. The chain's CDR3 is CASSLSMGRGNYGYTF. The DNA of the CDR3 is TGTGCCAGCAGCTTGTCCATGGGGAGGGGGAACTATGGCTACACCTTC. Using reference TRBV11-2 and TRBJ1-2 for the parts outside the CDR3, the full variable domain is EAGVAQSPRYKIIEKRQSVAFWCNPISGHATLYWYQQILGQGPKLLIQFQNNGVVDDSQLPKDRFSAERLKGVDSTLKIQPAKLEDSAVYLCASSLSMGRGNYGYTFGSGTRLTVV.